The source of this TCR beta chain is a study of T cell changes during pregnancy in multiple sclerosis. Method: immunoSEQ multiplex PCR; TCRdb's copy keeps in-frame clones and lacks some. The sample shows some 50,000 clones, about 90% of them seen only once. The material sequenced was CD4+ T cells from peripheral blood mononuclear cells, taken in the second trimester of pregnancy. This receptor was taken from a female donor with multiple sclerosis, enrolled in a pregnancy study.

CDR3 amino acids: CASSLDRAADTQYF. For the CDR3, the DNA is TGTGCCAGCAGCTTGGACAGGGCCGCGGATACGCAGTATTTT. The rearrangement uses TRBV7-3 and TRBJ2-3; 8 positions match TRBD1. V trimming: 3 bases; J trimming: 6 bases; junction bases outside the gene matches: 5. The CDR3 sequence is 14 residues long. CDR1 and CDR2 (germline): SGHTA, FQGTGA.